The sequence of this T cell receptor (beta chain) was determined in a study of cytomegalovirus exposure and HLA in healthy donors. At the level of the study: Earlier, 150 million to 200 million T cells were analyzed, and approximately 110 million unique TCR beta sequences were found among them.

Primers for the PCR totalled 60 Vbeta and 13 Jbeta. Here immunoSEQ multiplex PCR was the method, and the copy in TCRdb shows in-frame clones only, minus some. This table holds 110,000 to 150,000 clones, approximately 84% found once. Findings and caveats of the study: Most observed TCR sequences were rare, whereas some public TCRs were detected in many donors. Accurate prediction of HLA-A and HLA-B alleles (for most subjects) was reportedly achieved from TCR beta sequences.

Points on this clone: No antigen is known for it.

This CDR3 comprises 15 residues. Germline V gives CDR1 MDHEN, CDR2 SYDVKM. The V and J ends lost 6 bases and 4 bases respectively, with 18 bases between them. The sequenced sample consisted of PBMCs. The sequence came from a woman in her sixties in good health and CMV-seropositive. V is TRBV28 and J is TRBJ1-2, with D possibly being TRBD1 (6 bases). Here the CDR3 reads CASSRPRGGSYGYTF. As DNA, the CDR3 is TGTGCCAGCAGCCGCCCGAGGGGGGGGAGCTATGGCTACACCTTC.